These 20 T cell receptor beta chains came from one sample sequenced in a study of neoadjuvant nivolumab and ipilimumab in lung cancer. Here immunoSEQ multiplex PCR was the method, and the copy in TCRdb shows in-frame clones only, minus some. The sample shows 40,000 to 60,000 clones, more than 85% of them seen only once. The sequenced sample was blood, obtained before neoadjuvant nivolumab, alone or with ipilimumab. The source is an adult with non-small cell lung cancer. Some clones in this sample may be carry-over from other donors' samples.

Details on this clone: Other DNA variants within this sample encode the same CDR3. The chain employs TRBV5-1 and TRBJ2-1; 10 positions agree with TRBD2. The CDR3 contains 16 residues. Germline CDR1 reads SGHRS; CDR2 reads YFSETQ. V lost 2 bases and J lost 0; bases outside the gene matches: 2. The CDR3 is CASSFSSGSSYNEQFF. CDR3 bases: TGCGCCAGCAGCTTTTCTAGCGGGAGCTCCTACAATGAGCAGTTCTTC.

The chain joins TRBV5-1 to TRBJ1-1, with D unresolved. The germline gives CDR1 SGHRS, CDR2 YFSETQ. Trimming took 1 base from V and 1 from J, leaving 8 bases between them. The CDR3 length is 14 residues. For the CDR3, the DNA is TGCGCCAGCAGCTTGAATTTACGGAACACTGAAGCTTTCTTT. This translates into CASSLNLRNTEAFF.

The J gene is TRBJ2-2, the V gene TRBV5-4; no firm D call. The CDR3 has 15 residues. V gave up 4 bases and J gave up 0 bases, with 10 bases separating them. CDR1 and CDR2 from the germline V gene are SGHNT and YYREEE (reference sequence). The CDR3 coding sequence is TGTGCCAGCAGCCCCGGACGGTCGAACACCGGGGAGCTGTTTTTT. Amino acids: CASSPGRSNTGELFF.

The V gene is TRBV5-1, the J gene TRBJ2-5; D not resolved. The CDR3 totals 14 residues. Germline assignment: CDR1 SGHRS and CDR2 YFSETQ. The V and J ends lost 0 bases and 3 bases respectively, with 9 bases between them. DNA for the CDR3: TGCGCCAGCAGCTTGGCCATCAGTAAAGAGACCCAGTACTTC. Its protein product is CASSLAISKETQYF.

The rearrangement links TRBV7-2 to TRBJ1-3; D not resolved. The CDR3 extends over 15 amino acids. Germline V CDR1 and CDR2: SGHTA, FQGNSA. The V end lost 5 bases, the J end lost 0 bases, and 11 bases lay between the germline ends. The CDR3 here is CASSPGRSSGNTIYF. CDR3 DNA: TGTGCCAGCAGCCCCGGACGGAGCTCTGGAAACACCATATATTTT.

This chain joins TRBV18 and TRBJ2-5; D gene ambiguous. V was shortened by 3 bases and J by 0 bases, with 11 bases between the two germline ends. This CDR3 is built from 15 residues. Germline V gene data show CDR1 as KGHSH and CDR2 as LQKENI. The CDR3 region is CASSPGRSYQETQYF. CDR3 bases: TGTGCCAGCTCACCGGGTCGCTCGTACCAAGAGACCCAGTACTTC.

The V call is TRBV4-1, the J call TRBJ2-3, with TRBD2 matching over 9 bases. The ends lost 3 bases at V and 9 bases at J; junction bases unmatched: 7. The CDR3 runs 14 residues. The V gene's germline CDR1 is MGHRA and CDR2 YSYEKL. The CDR3 coding sequence is TGCGCCAGCAGCCAGGTCGCGGGAGGGCCCACGCAGTATTTT. This sequence encodes CASSQVAGGPTQYF.

The chain links TRBV11-3 to TRBJ2-3, with 9 positions matching TRBD1. The CDR3 contains 15 residues. Germline CDR1 is SGHNT and CDR2 is YENEEA. V shed 3 bases and J 2 bases; nucleotides not matched to a gene: 3. The CDR3 DNA reads as TGTGCCAGCAGCTTCACAGGGGGCCCCACAGATACGCAGTATTTT. It yields the protein CASSFTGGPTDTQYF.

This clone has just a few counts. This sequence joins TRBV11-2 and TRBJ2-5; a weak D match, TRBD2 (6 bases). This CDR3 region has 14 residues. CDR1 SGHAT and CDR2 FQNNGV come from the germline V gene. Trimming pared 5 bases from V and 5 bases from J, leaving 15 bases between. As DNA, the CDR3 is TGTGCCAGCAGCCCAATGGGACGGGAGGAGACCCAGTACTTC. Its translation: CASSPMGREETQYF. Full variable domain (rest looked up from reference TRBV11-2 and TRBJ2-5): EAGVAQSPRYKIIEKRQSVAFWCNPISGHATLYWYQQILGQGPKLLIQFQNNGVVDDSQLPKDRFSAERLKGVDSTLKIQPAKLEDSAVYLCASSPMGREETQYFGPGTRLLVL.

In this sample, this clone turned up once. The chain uses TRBV30 and TRBJ2-2; D possibly matches TRBD1 or TRBD2 (5 bases each). From germline, CDR1 is GTSNPN and CDR2 SVGIG (reference sequence). The CDR3 consists of 13 residues. Between the trimmed V and J ends, which lost 3 bases and 8 bases, there was a span of 13 bases. This chain's CDR3 is CAWRPGRIGELFF. CDR3 nucleotide sequence: TGTGCCTGGAGACCGGGACGCATAGGGGAGCTGTTTTTT.

V and J are TRBV6-5 and TRBJ2-7, with 12 positions matching TRBD2. The germline V gene has CDR1 MNHEY and CDR2 SVGAGI. The V and J ends lost 4 bases and 5 bases, in that order; junction bases with no gene match: 6. The CDR3 runs to 15 residues. DNA for the CDR3: TGTGCCAGCAGTTCTCTAGCGGGAGGGCGGAACGAGCAGTACTTC. This encodes CASSSLAGGRNEQYF.

The gene calls are TRBV4-2 and TRBJ2-7, with a possible D match to TRBD1 (6 bases). The CDR3 covers 15 residues. The V end lost 0 bases, the J end lost 1 base, and 10 bases lay between the germline ends. Germline CDR1 and CDR2: LGHNA and YNFKEQ. The CDR3 DNA reads as TGTGCCAGCAGCCAAGAAGCGGACAGATCCTACGAGCAGTACTTC. Translation gives CASSQEADRSYEQYF.

The rearrangement joins TRBV21-1 to TRBJ2-1; the table's D call, TRBD2, was not checked against the DNA. TRBV21-1 is recorded as a pseudogene. This CDR3 region has 16 residues. Written as DNA, the CDR3 is TGTGCCAGCAGCAAAGAGAGCGGGAAGGATAAGGATGAGCAGTTCTTC. It yields the protein CASSKESGKDKDEQFF.

The chain links TRBV7-6 to TRBJ2-3; D is perhaps TRBD1 (6 bases). This CDR3 comprises 16 residues. V was cut by 1 base and J by 3 bases, with 14 bases left in between. Germline loops: CDR1 SGHVS, CDR2 FNYEAQ. The CDR3 sequence: CASSLGGGRGTDTQYF. As DNA, the CDR3 is TGTGCCAGCAGCTTAGGAGGGGGTCGGGGAACAGATACGCAGTATTTT.

V and J are TRBV9 and TRBJ1-4, with 10 bases matching TRBD1. Germline CDR1 and CDR2: SGDLS and YYNGEE. The V gene end was trimmed by 2 bases and the J gene end by 8 bases; junction bases not matched to a gene: 3. The CDR3 is 14 amino acids. CDR3 loop: CASSVDRGQEKLFF. As DNA, the CDR3 is TGTGCCAGCAGCGTCGACAGGGGGCAAGAAAAACTGTTTTTT. The entire variable domain, with the rest obtained from reference TRBV9 and TRBJ1-4, is as follows: DSGVTQTPKHLITATGQRVTLRCSPRSGDLSVYWYQQSLDQGLQFLIQYYNGEERAKGNILERFSAQQFPDLHSELNLSSLELGDSALYFCASSVDRGQEKLFFGSGTQLSVL.

The chain is built from TRBV19 and TRBJ2-7, with a tentative D call TRBD2 (5 bases). The CDR3 totals 13 residues. Germline V CDR1 and CDR2: LNHDA, SQIVND (reference sequence). V was clipped by 5 bases and J by 2 bases, with 10 bases between them. Here the CDR3 reads CASSSGVTYEQYF. The CDR3 bases are TGTGCCAGTAGTTCCGGGGTTACCTACGAGCAGTACTTC.

This rearrangement joins TRBV7-9 to TRBJ2-1; 9 nucleotides agree with TRBD2. The CDR3 is 15 residues long. V was clipped by 6 bases and J by 5 bases; unmatched bases: 8. Germline V lookup: CDR1 SEHNR, CDR2 FQNEAQ (reference sequence). Here the CDR3 reads CASSIKTSGDNEQFF. As DNA, the CDR3 is TGTGCCAGCAGTATAAAGACTAGCGGCGACAATGAGCAGTTCTTC.

V usage is TRBV6-5 and J usage is TRBJ2-1; 12 bases line up with TRBD2. V shed 2 bases, J shed 12 bases, and the junction held 5 bases outside the gene matches. Germline V gives CDR1 MNHEY, CDR2 SVGAGI. The CDR3 consists of 14 residues. For the CDR3, the DNA is TGTGCCAGCAGTTACGCGACTAGCGGGAGCGGGCAGTTCTTC. Translation gives CASSYATSGSGQFF.

CDR3 nucleotide sequence: TGTGCCAGCAGCGTAACGGGACAGGGGGCAGGAGAGCAGTTCTTC. Residues: CASSVTGQGAGEQFF. V gene TRBV9 combines with J gene TRBJ2-1, with 12 bases identical to TRBD1. Looked up from germline, CDR1 is SGDLS and CDR2 is YYNGEE. CDR3 length: 15 residues. V lost 1 base and J lost 10; bases outside the gene matches: 6.

The rearrangement links TRBV11-3 to TRBJ2-1, with D tentatively TRBD1 (6 bases). This CDR3 spans 18 amino acids. The germline V and J ends were trimmed by 0 bases and 1 base, with 16 bases remaining between them. The germline V gene has CDR1 SGHNT and CDR2 YENEEA. CDR3 sequence: CASSLDQGGTTSYNEQFF. The CDR3 bases are TGTGCCAGCAGCTTAGATCAAGGTGGGACAACTTCCTACAATGAGCAGTTCTTC.